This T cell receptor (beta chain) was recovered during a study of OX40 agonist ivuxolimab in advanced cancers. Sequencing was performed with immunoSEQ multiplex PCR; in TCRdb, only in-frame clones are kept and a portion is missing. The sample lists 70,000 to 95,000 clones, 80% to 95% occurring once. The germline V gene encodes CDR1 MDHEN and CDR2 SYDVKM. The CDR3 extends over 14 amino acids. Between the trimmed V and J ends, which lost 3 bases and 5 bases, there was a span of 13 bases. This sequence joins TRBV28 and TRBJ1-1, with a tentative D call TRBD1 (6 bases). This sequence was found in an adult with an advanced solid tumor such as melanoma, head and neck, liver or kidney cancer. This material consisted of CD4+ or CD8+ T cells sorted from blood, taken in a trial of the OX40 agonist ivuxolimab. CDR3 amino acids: CASSFGGLLTEAFF. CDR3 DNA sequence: TGTGCCAGCAGTTTTGGGGGGCTGCTAACTGAAGCTTTCTTT.